The T cell receptor beta chain under discussion was sequenced for a study of T cell responses to AZD1222 COVID-19 vaccine. Pooled together were second doses at about 4 or about 12 weeks. This CDR3 has 14 residues. The germline V gene has CDR1 SGHRS and CDR2 YFSETQ. V lost 0 bases and J 0 bases, leaving 7 bases between the germline ends. Comments on this clone: The target antigen is unknown.

Study conclusions and caveats: White British people made up most donors, females outnumbered males, and clonal diversity was possibly underestimated. With dominance at 160-218 and 743-854, vaccine-associated CD4 TCRs spanned spike.

Sequencing used immunoSEQ multiplex PCR; TCRdb keeps in-frame clones, though not all of them. Found here are around 130,000 clones, 89% of them singletons; the top ten hold 9.5%. The receptor's source is an adult who received the AZD1222 COVID-19 vaccine. Sequencing was performed on peripheral blood, taken 28 days after the second AZD1222 dose. The rearrangement links TRBV5-1 to TRBJ2-7; D unresolved. The CDR3 sequence is CASSLAQFSYEQYF. The CDR3, as DNA: TGCGCCAGCAGCTTGGCACAGTTCTCCTACGAGCAGTACTTC.